These 32 T cell receptor beta chains were all obtained from the same sample, sequenced in a study of control samples from healthy donors and cancer patients. Clones were read by immunoSEQ multiplex PCR, and TCRdb kept only the in-frame ones, dropping some. Among under 150,000 clones listed, around nine tenths were seen once. Sequencing used PBMCs. All receptors come from a man aged 45 to 65 with head and neck cancer.

The genes are TRBV7-2 and TRBJ1-2; D unresolved. CDR3 length: 13 amino acids. Germline V CDR1 and CDR2: SGHTA, FQGNSA. Trimming removed 2 bases at V and 8 bases at J, with 12 bases between. CDR3 in amino acids: CASSLMREDGYTF. The DNA of the CDR3 is TGTGCCAGCAGCTTAATGAGGGAAGACGGCTACACCTTC.

This clone was seen a handful of times. DNA for the CDR3: TGCGCCAGCAGCTGGGGGACAGGGGGCGCTTATGAAAAACTGTTTTTT. Translated, it gives CASSWGTGGAYEKLFF. J is TRBJ1-4 and V is TRBV5-1, with 12 positions matching TRBD1. The V gene end was trimmed by 3 bases and the J gene end by 6 bases; junction bases not matched to a gene: 6. Germline V lookup: CDR1 SGHRS, CDR2 YFSETQ. The CDR3 runs to 16 residues.

The chain links TRBV11-3 to TRBJ1-1; the D is unclear. Trimming shortened V by 1 base and J by 4 bases, and 10 bases separated the two germline ends. Germline V gene lookup returns CDR1 SGHNT and CDR2 YENEEA. CDR3 length: 14 amino acids. Here the CDR3 reads CASSLGIAGTEAFF. CDR3 in DNA: TGTGCCAGCAGCTTAGGGATCGCGGGCACTGAAGCTTTCTTT.

The rearrangement links TRBV7-9 to TRBJ1-2, with a weak D call TRBD1 (6 bases). Trimming removed 5 bases at V and 4 bases at J, with 11 bases between. Germline V gives CDR1 SEHNR, CDR2 FQNEAQ (reference sequence). The CDR3 loop spans 13 amino acids. In nucleotides, the CDR3 is TGTGCCAGCAGCCCGGGACAACGCTATGGCTACACCTTC. Translating gives CASSPGQRYGYTF. Looking up the rest from reference TRBV7-9 and TRBJ1-2 gives the full variable domain: DTGVSQNPRHKITKRGQNVTFRCDPISEHNRLYWYRQTLGQGPEFLTYFQNEAQLEKSRLLSDRFSAERPKGSFSTLEIQRTEQGDSAMYLCASSPGQRYGYTFGSGTRLTVV.

J is TRBJ2-7 and V is TRBV10-2; tentatively, D is TRBD2 (6 bases). This CDR3 is built from 15 residues. Trimming pared 2 bases from V and 4 bases from J, leaving 15 bases between. The germline V gene has CDR1 WSHSY and CDR2 SAAADI. CDR3 in amino acids: CASSEAGTSFYEQYF. CDR3 bases: TGCGCCAGCAGTGAGGCCGGGACTTCTTTTTACGAGCAGTACTTC.

J is TRBJ2-2 and V is TRBV7-3, with 9 bases identical to TRBD1. The ends lost 3 bases at V and 3 bases at J; junction bases unmatched: 8. The germline gives CDR1 SGHTA, CDR2 FQGTGA. The CDR3 has 17 residues. The CDR3 region is CASSFTRDRADTGELFF. DNA of the CDR3: TGTGCCAGCAGCTTTACCCGGGACAGGGCGGACACCGGGGAGCTGTTTTTT.

The chain has TRBV30 and TRBJ1-5, with 8 bases matching TRBD1. The CDR3 loop spans 13 amino acids. Germline V gives CDR1 GTSNPN, CDR2 SVGIG (reference sequence). Trimming took 1 base from V and 6 from J; bases not matched to a gene: 2. The CDR3 spells CAWSGTGSQPQHF. As DNA, the CDR3 is TGTGCCTGGAGTGGGACAGGGAGTCAGCCCCAGCATTTT.

This clone was seen only once. This rearrangement joins TRBV27 to TRBJ1-5, with D unresolved. Germline V CDR1 and CDR2: MNHEY, SMNVEV (reference sequence). The ends were cut back, 2 bases at V and 7 bases at J, with 9 bases in the middle. The CDR3 loop spans 13 amino acids. CDR3 in amino acids: CASSLAGRQPQHF. In DNA form, the CDR3 reads TGTGCCAGCAGTTTAGCTGGCCGGCAGCCCCAGCATTTT.

The chain combines TRBV7-2 with TRBJ2-1, with 10 positions matching TRBD2. CDR3 length: 15 residues. Germline assignment: CDR1 SGHTA and CDR2 FQGNSA. The V gene end was trimmed by 2 bases and the J gene end by 5 bases; junction bases not matched to a gene: 3. CDR3 coding DNA: TGTGCCAGCAGCTTAATAGCGGGAGGACACAATGAGCAGTTCTTC. Translated, it gives CASSLIAGGHNEQFF.

The V and J genes are TRBV7-9 and TRBJ1-2; no clear D. CDR1 is SEHNR and CDR2 is FQNEAQ in the germline V gene (reference sequence). V gave up 0 bases and J gave up 1 base, with 6 bases separating them. The CDR3 runs 14 residues. The CDR3 sequence: CASSLAPVNYGYTF. In DNA, the CDR3 is TGTGCCAGCAGCTTAGCCCCAGTTAACTATGGCTACACCTTC.

In nucleotides, the CDR3 is TGTGCCAGCAGTTTAATGGCAGAAAAACTGTTTTTT. It translates to CASSLMAEKLFF. The rearrangement joins TRBV12-3 or TRBV12-4 to TRBJ1-4; D call uncertain. CDR3 size: 12 residues. Trimming left V 2 bases short and J 8 bases short, with 6 bases between.

The chain carries TRBV19 and TRBJ2-1, with D perhaps matching TRBD2 (7 bases). The CDR3 is 13 residues long. CDR1 is LNHDA and CDR2 is SQIVND in the germline V gene (reference sequence). Trimming shortened V by 10 bases and J by 3 bases, and 13 bases separated the two germline ends. The CDR3 here is CAISGGLYNEQFF. The CDR3 DNA sequence: TGTGCCATTTCCGGGGGGCTCTACAATGAGCAGTTCTTC.

This clone has only one observation. V and J are TRBV18 and TRBJ2-1; D unclear. The germline CDR1 and CDR2 sequences are KGHSH and LQKENI. The CDR3 loop spans 17 amino acids. V was cut by 4 bases and J by 6 bases, with 22 bases left in between. CDR3 in amino acids: CASSRAPEQAGINEQFF. The CDR3 DNA follows: TGTGCCAGCTCACGGGCACCCGAGCAGGCAGGAATCAATGAGCAGTTCTTC. The full variable domain, its missing parts supplied by reference TRBV18 and TRBJ2-1, is NAGVMQNPRHLVRRRGQEARLRCSPMKGHSHVYWYRQLPEEGLKFMVYLQKENIIDESGMPKERFSAEFPKEGPSILRIQQVVRGDSAAYFCASSRAPEQAGINEQFFGPGTRLTVL.

This sequence joins TRBV12-3 or TRBV12-4 and TRBJ1-4; D might be TRBD1 (6 bases). The CDR3 has 12 residues. Trimming stripped 6 bases from V and 6 bases from J, with 8 bases between. The CDR3 here is CASRRTDEKLFF. The CDR3 DNA reads TGTGCCAGCAGAAGGACAGATGAAAAACTGTTTTTT.

This sequence joins TRBV27 and TRBJ2-7; 7 nucleotides agree with TRBD1. Germline V lookup: CDR1 MNHEY, CDR2 SMNVEV (reference sequence). V lost 8 bases, J lost 3 bases, and 10 bases stayed unmatched. CDR3 size: 14 residues. Here the CDR3 reads CASSVDRYDYEQYF. For the CDR3, the DNA is TGTGCCAGCTCCGTGGACAGGTATGACTACGAGCAGTACTTC.

V gene TRBV5-4 combines with J gene TRBJ1-1, with 8 bases that match TRBD1. From germline, CDR1 is SGHNT and CDR2 YYREEE (reference sequence). This CDR3 is built from 15 residues. Germline trimming cut 4 bases from V and 0 bases from J; bases unmatched to any gene: 5. CDR3 sequence: CASSGGQAMNTEAFF. In nucleotides, the CDR3 is TGTGCCAGCAGCGGGGGACAGGCGATGAACACTGAAGCTTTCTTT.

The chain has TRBV6-5 and TRBJ2-1; 8 nucleotides agree with TRBD1. The length of the CDR3 is 13 residues. Germline V lookup: CDR1 MNHEY, CDR2 SVGAGI. With 7 bases clipped from V and 13 bases from J, the junction kept 12 bases outside the gene matches. CDR3 residues: CASTIGQGGDQFF. CDR3 DNA sequence: TGTGCCAGCACTATAGGACAGGGTGGGGACCAGTTCTTC.

The chain recombines TRBV18 with TRBJ2-1; D is uncertain. In germline, CDR1 is KGHSH, CDR2 LQKENI. The CDR3 loop spans 16 amino acids. The V and J ends lost 4 bases and 4 bases respectively, with 17 bases between them. The CDR3 DNA is TGTGCCAGCTCACGAGACGTCCCGGGTCCGTACAATGAGCAGTTCTTC. The encoded protein is CASSRDVPGPYNEQFF.

The gene calls are TRBV5-6 and TRBJ1-2, with 7 bases identical to TRBD1. The CDR3 is 13 residues long. Germline V gene sequence: CDR1 SGHDT, CDR2 YYEEEE. Trimming took 5 bases from V and 2 from J; bases not matched to a gene: 3. The CDR3 here is CASRGGQNYGYTF. The CDR3 bases are TGTGCCAGCAGAGGGGGACAGAACTATGGCTACACCTTC.

The chain joins TRBV12-3 or TRBV12-4 to TRBJ2-3; possible D gene TRBD2, 5 bases. Trimming stripped 7 bases from V and 3 bases from J, with 11 bases between. This CDR3 is built from 13 residues. CDR3 nucleotide sequence: TGTGCCAGCAAACTTTCGGGGACAGATACGCAGTATTTT. Translated, it gives CASKLSGTDTQYF.

The genes are TRBV5-1 and TRBJ2-7; TRBD2 might be the D (6 bases). Trimming stripped 4 bases from V and 3 bases from J, with 14 bases between. The length of the CDR3 is 14 residues. Germline assignment: CDR1 SGHRS and CDR2 YFSETQ. In nucleotides, the CDR3 is TGCGCCAGCAGCCAAGGGACTGCCCTCTACGAGCAGTACTTC. Translation: CASSQGTALYEQYF. Full variable domain (outside the CDR3, taken from reference TRBV5-1 and TRBJ2-7): KAGVTQTPRYLIKTRGQQVTLSCSPISGHRSVSWYQQTPGQGLQFLFEYFSETQRNKGNFPGRFSGRQFSNSRSEMNVSTLELGDSALYLCASSQGTALYEQYFGPGTRLTVT.

The gene calls are TRBV19 and TRBJ2-5; D call uncertain. The CDR3 is made up of 13 amino acids. Trimming cost V 5 bases and J 5 bases, with 12 bases left between them. Per the germline V gene, CDR1 is LNHDA and CDR2 is SQIVND (reference sequence). The CDR3: CASSVTHPETQYF. The CDR3 nucleotides read TGTGCCAGTAGTGTGACCCACCCGGAGACCCAGTACTTC. Filled out from reference TRBV19 and TRBJ2-5, the complete variable domain reads DGGITQSPKYLFRKEGQNVTLSCEQNLNHDAMYWYRQDPGQGLRLIYYSQIVNDFQKGDIAEGYSVSREKKESFPLTVTSAQKNPTAFYLCASSVTHPETQYFGPGTRLLVL.

This clone came up once. The rearrangement links TRBV5-1 to TRBJ2-1, with 9 bases that match TRBD1. The trim removed 4 bases at V and 5 bases at J, leaving 7 bases unmatched. This CDR3 region has 15 residues. Germline V CDR1 and CDR2: SGHRS, YFSETQ. CDR3 protein: CASSVDRGADNEQFF. The CDR3 DNA sequence: TGCGCCAGCAGCGTGGACAGGGGTGCAGACAATGAGCAGTTCTTC.

The chain combines TRBV30 with TRBJ1-1; a weak D match, TRBD1 (5 bases). V lost 0 bases to trimming and J lost 6 bases, with 14 bases between them. The CDR3 sequence is 14 residues long. Germline V gene lookup returns CDR1 GTSNPN and CDR2 SVGIG (reference sequence). The CDR3: CAWSVETETAEAFF. CDR3 bases: TGTGCCTGGAGTGTAGAGACAGAAACAGCTGAAGCTTTCTTT.

The chain couples TRBV7-9 to TRBJ2-7; D might be TRBD1 (5 bases). V dropped 5 bases and J dropped 0 bases, with 20 bases sitting between them. CDR1 is SEHNR, CDR2 FQNEAQ, per germline (reference sequence). The CDR3 is made up of 17 amino acids. CDR3 in amino acids: CASSPWVGLTSSYEQYF. CDR3 sequence (DNA): TGTGCCAGCAGCCCCTGGGTGGGGCTAACAAGCTCCTACGAGCAGTACTTC.

This sequence joins TRBV30 and TRBJ2-1, with 13 bases that match TRBD2. The ends lost 2 bases at V and 6 bases at J; junction bases unmatched: 4. The CDR3 runs to 15 residues. Per the germline V gene, CDR1 is GTSNPN and CDR2 is SVGIG (reference sequence). The CDR3 spells CAWSTGTSGANEQFF. In DNA form, the CDR3 reads TGTGCCTGGAGTACCGGGACTAGCGGGGCCAATGAGCAGTTCTTC.

The chain uses TRBV5-1 and TRBJ2-1, with TRBD1 identical over 7 bases. CDR1 is SGHRS and CDR2 is YFSETQ in the germline V gene. This CDR3 has 16 amino acids. Trimming removed 4 bases from V and 1 base from J; junction bases left unmatched: 8. The CDR3 loop is CASSTRQGRSYNEQFF. CDR3 bases: TGCGCCAGCAGCACTAGACAGGGTCGATCCTACAATGAGCAGTTCTTC. The whole variable domain, remainder taken from reference TRBV5-1 and TRBJ2-1, is KAGVTQTPRYLIKTRGQQVTLSCSPISGHRSVSWYQQTPGQGLQFLFEYFSETQRNKGNFPGRFSGRQFSNSRSEMNVSTLELGDSALYLCASSTRQGRSYNEQFFGPGTRLTVL.

This rearrangement joins TRBV3-1 (or the pseudogene TRBV3-2) to TRBJ2-7; TRBD2 aligns across 13 bases. The CDR3 contains 16 residues. V lost 4 bases and J lost 3; bases outside the gene matches: 6. The germline gives CDR1 LGHDT, CDR2 YNNKEL (reference sequence). CDR3 bases: TGTGCCAGCAGCCTAGGGACTAGCGGGGCAATCTACGAGCAGTACTTC. Amino acid sequence: CASSLGTSGAIYEQYF.

V usage is TRBV13 and J usage is TRBJ2-1; TRBD1 is a possible D gene (5 bases). The V gene lost 1 base and the J gene lost 8 bases, with 6 bases spanning the gap. Germline V CDR1 and CDR2: PRHDT, FYEKMQ (reference sequence). The CDR3 spans 12 residues. CDR3 sequence: CASSLEGHEQFF. In DNA, the CDR3 is TGTGCCAGCAGCTTAGAGGGGCATGAGCAGTTCTTC. The complete variable domain, with remaining parts taken from reference TRBV13 and TRBJ2-1, reads AAGVIQSPRHLIKEKRETATLKCYPIPRHDTVYWYQQGPGQDPQFLISFYEKMQSDKGSIPDRFSAQQFSDYHSELNMSSLELGDSALYFCASSLEGHEQFFGPGTRLTVL.

DNA for the CDR3: TGTGCCAGCAGTGAGCACGTAGACACTGAAGCTTTCTTT. Its translation: CASSEHVDTEAFF. The V call is TRBV6-4, the J call TRBJ1-1; no clear D gene. Trimming left V 3 bases short and J 3 bases short, with 8 bases between. CDR1 is MRHNA, CDR2 SNTAGT, per germline. The CDR3 spans 13 residues.

The chain is built from TRBV2 and TRBJ2-4, with 13 bases that match TRBD2. Trimming cost V 6 bases and J 7 bases; bases outside gene matches: 6. This CDR3 has 15 residues. Germline V CDR1 and CDR2: SNHLY, FYNNEI. The CDR3 nucleotides read TGTGCCAGCAGACTAGCGGGGGGGCCCGGGAACATTCAGTACTTC. Translated, it gives CASRLAGGPGNIQYF.

V usage is TRBV11-3 and J usage is TRBJ2-7, with D perhaps matching TRBD1 or TRBD2 (6 bases each). This CDR3 has 14 residues. Between the trimmed V and J ends, which lost 5 bases and 6 bases, there was a span of 17 bases. Germline V gives CDR1 SGHNT, CDR2 YENEEA. CDR3 coding DNA: TGTGCCAGCAGCCCACGGAGCGGAGGGGGCGAGCAGTACTTC. Protein: CASSPRSGGGEQYF.